This TCR beta chain comes out of a study of cytomegalovirus exposure and HLA in healthy donors. Per germline, CDR1 LGHNT and CDR2 FRNRAP. The CDR3 length is 16 residues. The junction had 8 bases not matched to a gene; V was cut back by 1 base and J by 4 bases. The primer mix had 60 Vbeta and 13 Jbeta primers. Assay: immunoSEQ multiplex PCR; the TCRdb copy retains only in-frame clones and omits some. The top ten clones hold roughly 9% of a sample with around 100,000 clones, 70% of them seen once. Sequencing was performed on PBMCs. The chain combines TRBV12-5 with TRBJ1-2; 8 bases are shared with TRBD1. This receptor was taken from a man younger than 45 in good health and CMV-seropositive. The CDR3 bases are TGTGCTAGTGGTTTGGGAACAGGGGGGCTCCTCTATGGCTACACCTTC. This codes for CASGLGTGGLLYGYTF.